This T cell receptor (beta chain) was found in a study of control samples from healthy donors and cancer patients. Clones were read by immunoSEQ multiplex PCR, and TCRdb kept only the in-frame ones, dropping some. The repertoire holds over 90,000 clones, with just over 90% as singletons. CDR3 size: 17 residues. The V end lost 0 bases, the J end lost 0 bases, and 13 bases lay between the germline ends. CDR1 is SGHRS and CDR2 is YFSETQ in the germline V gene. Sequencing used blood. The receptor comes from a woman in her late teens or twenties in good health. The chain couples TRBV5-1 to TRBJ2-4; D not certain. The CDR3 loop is CASSLEAGVLAKNIQYF. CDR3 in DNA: TGCGCCAGCAGCTTGGAGGCCGGCGTACTAGCCAAAAACATTCAGTACTTC.